This T cell receptor beta chain appears in the sequencing data of a study of T cell repertoires in cytomegalovirus infection. About this clonotype itself: The antigen is not known.

Trimming removed 1 base from V and 6 bases from J; junction bases left unmatched: 9. CDR1 is SGHAT and CDR2 is FQNNGV in the germline V gene. The CDR3 spans 15 residues. MiXCR was run by TCRdb on the reads, yielding one entry per CDR3 protein. The sample consists of about 500,000 distinct CDR3 sequences, about 33% of them appearing once. This chain joins TRBV11-2 and TRBJ2-7; 7 positions match TRBD2. The source of this sequence is a human donor in good health (CMV status not recorded). Some clones in this sample may be carry-over from other donors' samples. The source was cultured PBMCs, collected from culture after CMV antigen stimulation. CDR3 sequence: CASSLVRTGTTEQYF. The CDR3 DNA follows: TGTGCCAGCAGCTTAGTCCGAACCGGGACTACCGAGCAGTACTTC.